This TCR beta chain was sequenced during a study of cytomegalovirus exposure and HLA in healthy donors. V shed 3 bases and J shed 1 base, with 7 bases lying between them. CDR1 is SGHRS and CDR2 is YFSETQ in the germline V gene. The CDR3 consists of 13 residues. Study-wide results and caveats: Immune exposure was documented only through CMV serostatus.

The PCR ran on 60 Vbeta and 13 Jbeta primers. Sequencing was performed with immunoSEQ multiplex PCR; in TCRdb, only in-frame clones are kept and a portion is missing. In the table there are 95,000 to 150,000 clones, around 66% of which are singletons. On this clone: What it binds is not known.

The V and J genes are TRBV5-1 and TRBJ1-1, with D uncertain. This TCR came from a man between 18 and 35 years old in good health and CMV-seronegative. Specimen: PBMCs. CDR3 bases: TGCGCCAGCAGCTATGGGCAGAACACTGAAGCTTTCTTT. Amino acid sequence: CASSYGQNTEAFF. Based on the CDR3 plus reference TRBV5-1 and TRBJ1-1, the full variable domain is KAGVTQTPRYLIKTRGQQVTLSCSPISGHRSVSWYQQTPGQGLQFLFEYFSETQRNKGNFPGRFSGRQFSNSRSEMNVSTLELGDSALYLCASSYGQNTEAFFGQGTRLTVV.